These 20 T cell receptor beta chains were all obtained from the same sample, sequenced in a study of blood T cell repertoires in COVID-19. Sequencing used immunoSEQ multiplex PCR; TCRdb keeps in-frame clones, though not all of them. The sample records roughly 80,000 clones, roughly 86% being singletons. Specimen: peripheral blood. The receptors derive from a human donor in a cohort sampled during active COVID-19.

This chain uses TRBV6-6 with TRBJ2-7; TRBD1 matches at 11 bases. Germline V gives CDR1 MNHNY, CDR2 SVGAGI (reference sequence). V lost 6 bases to trimming and J lost 2 bases; unmatched junction nucleotides: 9. The CDR3 spans 16 residues. CDR3 in DNA: TGTGCCAGCAGCCAACATCCGGGACAGGGGGCCTACGAGCAGTACTTC. This sequence encodes CASSQHPGQGAYEQYF.

The rearrangement uses TRBV24-1 and TRBJ2-5, with a possible D match to TRBD2 (6 bases). CDR1 KGHDR and CDR2 SFDVKD come from the germline V gene. The CDR3 runs 15 residues. V shed 1 base and J shed 2 bases, with 10 bases lying between them. The CDR3, as DNA: TGTGCCACCAGTGATTTATCGCGGGGACAAGAGACCCAGTACTTC. Amino acids: CATSDLSRGQETQYF.

This chain links TRBV7-8 with TRBJ1-1, with D tentatively TRBD1 (5 bases). The CDR3 has 11 amino acids. V dropped 8 bases and J dropped 6 bases, with 10 bases sitting between them. In germline, CDR1 is SGHVS, CDR2 FQNEAQ. The CDR3 DNA is TGTGCCAGCGCTCAGGGCCCTGAAGCTTTCTTT. Its translation is CASAQGPEAFF.

This chain uses TRBV3-1 (or the pseudogene TRBV3-2) with TRBJ2-2; 11 positions agree with TRBD2. In germline, CDR1 is LGHDT, CDR2 YNNKEL (reference sequence). The length of the CDR3 is 15 residues. V was pared by 7 bases and J by 8 bases, with 9 bases of the junction left unmatched. Written as DNA, the CDR3 is TGTGCCAGCACCTTTAGCGGGGGGGCTGCGGGGGAGCTGTTTTTT. Its protein product is CASTFSGGAAGELFF.

Concerning this clone itself: The same CDR3 can be traced to other DNA sequences in this sample. V is TRBV7-9 and J is TRBJ2-5, with TRBD1 matching 10 bases. CDR1 and CDR2 (germline): SEHNR, FQNEAQ (reference sequence). V lost 1 base to trimming and J lost 4 bases; unmatched junction nucleotides: 0. The CDR3 is 14 residues long. CDR3 protein: CASSLGTGGETQYF. CDR3 sequence (DNA): TGTGCCAGCAGCTTAGGGACAGGGGGAGAGACCCAGTACTTC.

The rearrangement uses TRBV6-6 and TRBJ2-5, with 13 bases lining up with TRBD2. From germline, CDR1 is MNHNY and CDR2 SVGAGI (reference sequence). Losses at the gene ends were 4 bases for V and 4 bases for J; bases not matched to a gene: 6. The CDR3 runs to 16 residues. CDR3 nucleotides: TGTGCCAGCAGTTCCTCCGGGACTAGCGGGACAGAGACCCAGTACTTC. It translates to CASSSSGTSGTETQYF.

This clone was recorded a few times. The J gene is TRBJ2-1, the V gene TRBV7-2, with 10 bases identical to TRBD2. The J segment lost 6 bases and the V segment lost 5 bases, leaving 7 bases of the junction unmatched. Germline CDR1 is SGHTA and CDR2 is FQGNSA. CDR3 length: 15 amino acids. CDR3 sequence: CASSSRAGGRNEQFF. As DNA, the CDR3 is TGTGCCAGCAGCAGTAGAGCGGGGGGGCGCAATGAGCAGTTCTTC.

The table lists this clone with a few counts. The V and J genes are TRBV15 and TRBJ1-4; D not certain. Germline assignment: CDR1 LNHNV and CDR2 YYDKDF (reference sequence). This CDR3 has 15 residues. Trimming stripped 0 bases from V and 3 bases from J, with 8 bases between. This CDR3 is CATSRDRDSNEKLFF. For the CDR3, the DNA is TGTGCCACCAGCAGAGATCGCGATTCTAATGAAAAACTGTTTTTT.

For the CDR3, the DNA is TGTGCCAGTAGTATGGGACACCGCATCACAGATACGCAGTATTTT. This codes for CASSMGHRITDTQYF. V gene TRBV19 combines with J gene TRBJ2-3; tentative D call: TRBD1 (6 bases). V shed 3 bases and J shed 2 bases, with 12 bases lying between them. Germline-derived CDR1 and CDR2 are LNHDA and SQIVND (reference sequence). The CDR3 loop spans 15 amino acids.

This sequence joins TRBV7-2 and TRBJ1-5, with TRBD1 identical over 7 bases. This CDR3 has 15 residues. The V gene's germline CDR1 is SGHTA and CDR2 FQGNSA. Trimming at V came to 1 base and at J to 5 bases, leaving 5 bases not matched to a gene. This CDR3 is CASSLGQGFYQPQHF. In nucleotides, the CDR3 is TGTGCCAGCAGCTTAGGACAGGGTTTCTATCAGCCCCAGCATTTT.

The table lists this clone with a few counts. The rearrangement links TRBV6-5 to TRBJ2-7; 7 bases are shared with TRBD1. Germline-derived CDR1 and CDR2 are MNHEY and SVGAGI. The J segment lost 3 bases and the V segment lost 8 bases, leaving 10 bases of the junction unmatched. This CDR3 spans 14 amino acids. For the CDR3, the DNA is TGTGCCAGCGGAATAGGGGGCGCCGGCTACGAGCAGTACTTC. Translated, it gives CASGIGGAGYEQYF.

The chain is built from TRBV18 and TRBJ1-5; 8 nucleotides match TRBD1. The CDR3 runs to 14 residues. J gave up 6 bases and V 4 bases, and 5 bases lay outside the gene matches. Per germline, CDR1 KGHSH and CDR2 LQKENI. CDR3 nucleotide sequence: TGTGCCAGCTCACTCGACAGGGGTAGTCAGCCCCAGCATTTT. This gives the protein CASSLDRGSQPQHF.

The CDR3, as DNA: TGCGCCAGCACCCTAAGGGGCGGACGGAACAAATTCTTGGGAGATACGCAGTATTTT. Translating gives CASTLRGGRNKFLGDTQYF. The chain links TRBV5-1 to TRBJ2-3; possible D gene TRBD1, 5 bases. Germline V gives CDR1 SGHRS, CDR2 YFSETQ. Deletions cut 6 bases from V and 5 bases from J, with 31 bases between. The CDR3 spans 19 residues.

This rearrangement joins TRBV28 to TRBJ2-2, with D possibly TRBD2 on 5 matching bases. Between the trimmed V and J ends, which lost 2 bases and 7 bases, there was a span of 5 bases. Germline CDR1 reads MDHEN; CDR2 reads SYDVKM. This CDR3 has 12 residues. The CDR3, as DNA: TGTGCCAGCAGTTTACGGGGCGGGGAGCTGTTTTTT. Translating gives CASSLRGGELFF.

V gene TRBV5-6 combines with J gene TRBJ2-3; a weak D match, TRBD2 (7 bases). CDR1 and CDR2 (germline): SGHDT, YYEEEE. V shed 1 base and J shed 1 base, with 10 bases lying between them. There are 15 residues in the CDR3. The CDR3 sequence: CASSLRGGRTDTQYF. In DNA, the CDR3 is TGTGCCAGCAGCTTGAGGGGGGGCCGCACAGATACGCAGTATTTT.

This clone showed up just a few times. V gene TRBV27 combines with J gene TRBJ1-5; D is ambiguous. Germline V gene data show CDR1 as MNHEY and CDR2 as SMNVEV (reference sequence). CDR3 size: 15 residues. Trimming removed 3 bases from V and 7 bases from J, with 16 bases in between. CDR3 nucleotide sequence: TGTGCCAGCAGTTTTCCTGACTCCCCCTTCCAGCCCCAGCATTTT. Its translation: CASSFPDSPFQPQHF.

About this clone itself: Other DNA sequences in the same sample also yield this CDR3. This chain links TRBV7-9 with TRBJ1-2, with unresolved D. The CDR3 extends over 11 amino acids. Trimming took 1 base from V and 7 from J, leaving 4 bases between them. Germline CDR1 reads SEHNR; CDR2 reads FQNEAQ (reference sequence). The DNA for the CDR3 is TGTGCCAGCAGCTTAGGCGGTGGCTACACCTTC. It specifies CASSLGGGYTF.

In this sample, this clone turned up a few times. The V gene is TRBV14, the J gene TRBJ2-7; D possibly corresponds to TRBD2 (6 bases). This CDR3 is 16 amino acids long. Germline V gene lookup returns CDR1 SGHDN and CDR2 FVKESK. V gave up 4 bases and J gave up 2 bases, with 18 bases separating them. CDR3 residues: CASSPPLGGLPYEQYF. The CDR3 nucleotides read TGTGCCAGCAGCCCCCCACTGGGGGGACTCCCCTACGAGCAGTACTTC. Combining the CDR3 with reference TRBV14 and TRBJ2-7 gives the whole variable domain EAGVTQFPSHSVIEKGQTVTLRCDPISGHDNLYWYRRVMGKEIKFLLHFVKESKQDESGMPNNRFLAERTGGTYSTLKVQPAELEDSGVYFCASSPPLGGLPYEQYFGPGTRLTVT.

This clone was observed once. This chain links TRBV18 with TRBJ2-1; possibly TRBD2 for D (7 bases). Germline values: CDR1 KGHSH, CDR2 LQKENI. The ends were cut back, 7 bases at V and 7 bases at J, with 17 bases in the middle. CDR3 length: 14 amino acids. CDR3 DNA sequence: TGTGCCAGCTGCCTGGCCGGGGGGCAGAATGAGCAGTTCTTC. It codes for CASCLAGGQNEQFF.

This clone was observed a single time. This rearrangement joins TRBV10-2 to TRBJ2-5, with 9 bases aligning to TRBD2. With V trimmed by 6 bases and J by 5 bases, 10 bases remained unmatched. The CDR3 extends over 15 amino acids. Germline V gives CDR1 WSHSY, CDR2 SAAADI. The CDR3 coding sequence is TGCGCCAGCAGGACCGTAGCGGGGGTAGGGGAGACCCAGTACTTC. Its translation is CASRTVAGVGETQYF.